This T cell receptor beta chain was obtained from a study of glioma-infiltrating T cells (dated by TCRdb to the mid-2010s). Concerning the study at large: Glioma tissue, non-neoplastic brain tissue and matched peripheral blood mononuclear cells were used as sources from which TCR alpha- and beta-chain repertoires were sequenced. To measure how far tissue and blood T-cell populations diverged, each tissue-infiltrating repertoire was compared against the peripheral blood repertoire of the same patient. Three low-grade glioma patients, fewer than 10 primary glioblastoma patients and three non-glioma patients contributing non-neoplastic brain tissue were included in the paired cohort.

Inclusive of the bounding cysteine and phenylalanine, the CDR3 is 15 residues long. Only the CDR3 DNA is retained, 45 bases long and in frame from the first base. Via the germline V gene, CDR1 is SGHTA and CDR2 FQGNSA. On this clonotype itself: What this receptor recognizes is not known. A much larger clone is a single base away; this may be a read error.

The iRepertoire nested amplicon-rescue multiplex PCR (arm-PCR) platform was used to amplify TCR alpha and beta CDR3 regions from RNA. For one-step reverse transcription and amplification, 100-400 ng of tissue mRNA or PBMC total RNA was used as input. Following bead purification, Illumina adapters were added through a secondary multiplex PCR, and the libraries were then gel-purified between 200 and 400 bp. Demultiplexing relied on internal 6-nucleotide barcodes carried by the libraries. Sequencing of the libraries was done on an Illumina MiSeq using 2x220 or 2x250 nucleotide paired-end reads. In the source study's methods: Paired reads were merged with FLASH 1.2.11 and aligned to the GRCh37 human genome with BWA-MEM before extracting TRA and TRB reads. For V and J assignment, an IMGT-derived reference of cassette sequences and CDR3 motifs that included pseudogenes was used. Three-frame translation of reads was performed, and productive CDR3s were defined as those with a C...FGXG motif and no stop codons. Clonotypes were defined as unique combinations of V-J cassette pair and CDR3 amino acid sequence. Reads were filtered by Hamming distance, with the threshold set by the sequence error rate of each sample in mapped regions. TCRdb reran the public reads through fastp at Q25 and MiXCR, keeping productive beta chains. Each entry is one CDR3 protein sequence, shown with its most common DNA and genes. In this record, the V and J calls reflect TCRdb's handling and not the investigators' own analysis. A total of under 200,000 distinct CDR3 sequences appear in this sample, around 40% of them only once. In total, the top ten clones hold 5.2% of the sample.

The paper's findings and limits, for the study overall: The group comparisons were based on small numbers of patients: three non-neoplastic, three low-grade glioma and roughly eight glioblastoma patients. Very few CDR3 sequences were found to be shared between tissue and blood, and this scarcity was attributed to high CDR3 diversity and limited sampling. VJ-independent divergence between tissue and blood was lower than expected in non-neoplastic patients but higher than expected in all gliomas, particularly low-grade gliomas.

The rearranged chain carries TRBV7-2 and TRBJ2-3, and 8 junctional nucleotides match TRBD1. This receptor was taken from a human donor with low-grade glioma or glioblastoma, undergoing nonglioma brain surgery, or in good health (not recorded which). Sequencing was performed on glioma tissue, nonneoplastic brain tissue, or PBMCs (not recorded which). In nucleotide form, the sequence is TGTGCCAGCAGAAGACAGGGGACTGGCACAGATACGCATTATTTT. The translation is CASRRQGTGTDTHYF.